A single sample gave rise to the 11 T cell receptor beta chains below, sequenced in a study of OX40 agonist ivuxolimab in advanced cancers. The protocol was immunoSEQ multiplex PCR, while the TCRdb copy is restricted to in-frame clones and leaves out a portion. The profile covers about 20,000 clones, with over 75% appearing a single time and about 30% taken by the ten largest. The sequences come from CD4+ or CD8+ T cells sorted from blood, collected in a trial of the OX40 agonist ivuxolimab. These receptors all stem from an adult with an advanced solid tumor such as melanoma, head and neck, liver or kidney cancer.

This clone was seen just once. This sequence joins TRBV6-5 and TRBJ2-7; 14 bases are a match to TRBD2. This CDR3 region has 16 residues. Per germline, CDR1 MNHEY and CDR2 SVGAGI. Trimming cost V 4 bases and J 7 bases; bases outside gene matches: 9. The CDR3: CASSSLRTSGGREQYF. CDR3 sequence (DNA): TGTGCCAGCAGTTCTCTTCGGACTAGCGGGGGGCGGGAGCAGTACTTC.

CDR3 protein: CASSATGPKETQYF. CDR3 bases: TGTGCCAGCAGCGCCACAGGGCCCAAAGAGACCCAGTACTTC. The J gene is TRBJ2-5, the V gene TRBV7-3, with D maybe TRBD1 (6 bases). V dropped 5 bases and J dropped 3 bases, with 13 bases sitting between them. CDR3 length: 14 amino acids. The V gene's germline CDR1 is SGHTA and CDR2 FQGTGA.

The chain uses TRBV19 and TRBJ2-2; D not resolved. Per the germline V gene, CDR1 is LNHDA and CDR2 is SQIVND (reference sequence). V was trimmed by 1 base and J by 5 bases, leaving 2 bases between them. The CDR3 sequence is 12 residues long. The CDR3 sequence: CASSIGTGELFF. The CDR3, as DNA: TGTGCCAGTAGTATAGGAACCGGGGAGCTGTTTTTT.

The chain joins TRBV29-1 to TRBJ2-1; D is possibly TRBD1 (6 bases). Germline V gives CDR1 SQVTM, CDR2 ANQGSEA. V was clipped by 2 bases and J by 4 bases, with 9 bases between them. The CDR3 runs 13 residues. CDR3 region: CSVELDSYNEQFF. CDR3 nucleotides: TGCAGCGTTGAACTGGACAGTTACAATGAGCAGTTCTTC.

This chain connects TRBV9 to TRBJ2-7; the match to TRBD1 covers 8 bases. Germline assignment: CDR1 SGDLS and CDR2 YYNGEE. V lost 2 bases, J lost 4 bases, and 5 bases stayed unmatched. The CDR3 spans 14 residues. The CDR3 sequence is CASSVGTGEYEQYF. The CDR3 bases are TGTGCCAGCAGCGTGGGGACAGGCGAATACGAGCAGTACTTC.

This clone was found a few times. The CDR3 DNA follows: TGTGCCAGCAGGTCGACAGGGGGAAGGGGCGAGCAGTACTTC. This gives the protein CASRSTGGRGEQYF. V usage is TRBV27 and J usage is TRBJ2-7; 9 nucleotides line up with TRBD1. In germline, CDR1 is MNHEY, CDR2 SMNVEV (reference sequence). The ends lost 6 bases at V and 6 bases at J; junction bases unmatched: 9. This CDR3 contains 14 residues.

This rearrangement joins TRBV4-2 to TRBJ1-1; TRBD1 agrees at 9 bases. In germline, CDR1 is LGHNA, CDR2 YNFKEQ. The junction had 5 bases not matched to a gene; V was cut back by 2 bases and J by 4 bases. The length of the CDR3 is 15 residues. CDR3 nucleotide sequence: TGTGCCAGCAGCCAAATGACAGGGGGTATCACTGAAGCTTTCTTT. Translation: CASSQMTGGITEAFF.

The CDR3 reads CASRGTGGQDGYTF. The DNA of the CDR3 is TGTGCCAGCAGGGGGACAGGGGGCCAGGATGGCTACACCTTC. This chain links TRBV6-1 with TRBJ1-2; TRBD1 agrees at 12 bases. CDR3 length: 14 amino acids. From germline, CDR1 is MNHNS and CDR2 SASEGT. The ends lost 6 bases at V and 6 bases at J; junction bases unmatched: 5.

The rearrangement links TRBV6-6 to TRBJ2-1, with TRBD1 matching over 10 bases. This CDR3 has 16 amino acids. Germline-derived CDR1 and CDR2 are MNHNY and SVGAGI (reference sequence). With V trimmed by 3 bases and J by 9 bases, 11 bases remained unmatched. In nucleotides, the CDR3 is TGTGCCAGCAGTTATTCGACAGGGGGCGTTAGGGTTGAGCAGTTCTTC. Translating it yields CASSYSTGGVRVEQFF.

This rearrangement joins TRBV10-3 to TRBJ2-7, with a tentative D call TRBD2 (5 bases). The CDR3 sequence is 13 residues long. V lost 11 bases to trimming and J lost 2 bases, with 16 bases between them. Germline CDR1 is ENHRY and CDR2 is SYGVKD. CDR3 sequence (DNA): TGTGCCGGCGCGGACGGAGGACCCTACGAGCAGTACTTC. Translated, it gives CAGADGGPYEQYF.

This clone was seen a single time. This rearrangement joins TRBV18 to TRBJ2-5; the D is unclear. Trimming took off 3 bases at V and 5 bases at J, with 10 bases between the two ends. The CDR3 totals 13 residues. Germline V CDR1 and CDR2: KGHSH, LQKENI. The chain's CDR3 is CASSPRPRETQYF. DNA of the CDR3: TGTGCCAGCTCACCCAGACCGAGGGAGACCCAGTACTTC.